This TCR beta chain is drawn from a study of T cell repertoires in cytomegalovirus infection. TCRdb used MiXCR to reprocess the reads, holding one entry per CDR3 protein. Of some 350,000 distinct CDR3 sequences listed, approximately 18% were seen once; the top ten hold roughly 9%. This clonotype has at least ten counts. Its specificity is unknown. The CDR3 extends over 12 amino acids. From germline, CDR1 is SGHTA and CDR2 FQGNSA. Losses at the gene ends were 5 bases for V and 9 bases for J; bases not matched to a gene: 2. Notes on the study in general: The response measured ex vivo was dominated by TCR beta clonotypes (HLA-C-restricted and CMV-specific).

The chain couples TRBV7-2 to TRBJ2-2, with TRBD1 matching 8 bases. Source material: PBMCs. The receptor was derived from a human donor in good health (CMV status not recorded). Some clones in this sample may be carry-over from other donors' samples. The CDR3 sequence is CASSRRGRELFF. In nucleotides, the CDR3 is TGTGCCAGCAGCCGCAGGGGGCGGGAGCTGTTTTTT.